These 4 T cell receptor beta chains were sequenced from one sample in a study of post-analysis software for immune sequencing data. General study results and limits: Elevated frequency relative to controls characterized four or five TRBV segments in patients, TRBV5-6, TRBV5-1 and TRBV20-1 among them.

Presence of unique molecular identifiers characterized the TCR beta cDNA libraries. TCRdb independently ran MiXCR on the PCR reads; one entry per CDR3 protein. The sample holds 450,000 or so distinct CDR3 sequences; around 40% are singletons and the top ten take 9% to 14%. No antigen has been identified for these receptors. The sequenced sample consisted of blood. These receptors were taken from a girl between 5 and 17 years old with multiple sclerosis.

The chain joins TRBV20-1 to TRBJ2-1; 13 nucleotides line up with TRBD2. Germline CDR1 reads DFQATT; CDR2 reads SNEGSKA (reference sequence). The V gene end was trimmed by 5 bases and the J gene end by 4 bases; junction bases not matched to a gene: 5. This CDR3 region has 15 residues. CDR3 region: CSAYGLAGEYNEQFF. The CDR3 DNA follows: TGCAGTGCTTACGGACTAGCGGGGGAATACAATGAGCAGTTCTTC.

This clonotype came up a few times. The chain couples TRBV24-1 to TRBJ2-4; D may correspond to TRBD1 or TRBD2 (6 bases each). This CDR3 comprises 14 residues. Trimming removed 6 bases from V and 7 bases from J, with 15 bases in between. CDR1 and CDR2 from the germline V gene are KGHDR and SFDVKD. The CDR3 spells CATSNPGGRNIQYF. For the CDR3, the DNA is TGTGCCACCAGTAATCCCGGGGGCAGGAACATTCAGTACTTC.

V gene TRBV11-2 combines with J gene TRBJ2-1, with 9 bases aligning to TRBD2. The length of the CDR3 is 13 residues. Germline V gene sequence: CDR1 SGHAT, CDR2 FQNNGV. Trimming at V came to 1 base and at J to 15 bases, leaving 7 bases not matched to a gene. CDR3 nucleotides: TGTGCCAGCAGCTTAGGGCTAGCGGGATATCGGTTCTTC. This sequence encodes CASSLGLAGYRFF.

The chain uses TRBV7-3 and TRBJ2-1, with 9 bases lining up with TRBD2. From germline, CDR1 is SGHTA and CDR2 FQGTGA. The CDR3 spans 13 residues. J gave up 6 bases and V 4 bases, and 1 base lay outside the gene matches. CDR3 sequence: CASSSSGVNEQFF. Written as DNA, the CDR3 is TGTGCCAGCAGCTCTAGCGGGGTCAATGAGCAGTTCTTC.